This T cell receptor (beta chain) was sequenced in a study of CXCR3-negative and CXCR3-positive naive CD8 T cells. Study-wide background: Some 150 million TRB reads in total, about 1.5 +/- 0.3 million per library. General study points: Surface CD5 was comparable between naive subsets; TCR strength was inferred from TRB CDR3 properties. Naive cells that were CXCR3-positive had more hydrophobic TRB CDR3s (compared with CXCR3-negative naive cells). Comparably high diversity marked both naive subsets, whereas memory CD8+ cells had much lower diversity.

The CD45RO-CCR7+CD27+CD95- phenotype denoted naive CD8+ T cells. The method, 5' RACE with UMI labels, was used to prepare the TRB cDNA libraries. For each CDR3 protein, TCRdb gives one entry from its re-call of the 5' RACE reads, without DNA. The sample includes some 130,000 distinct CDR3 sequences. As for this clonotype: No antigen is known for it.

Sequences were obtained from naive CXCR3+ CD8+ T cells from blood. Subset described: CD45RO-CCR7+CD27+CD95- naive CD8+ T cells expressing CXCR3 (TNR3+). The receptor was isolated from a human donor in good health. Some clones in this sample may be carry-over from other donors' samples.

Here the CDR3 reads CASSLGLAGTYEQYF. The gene calls are TRBV7-9 and TRBJ2-7; TCRdb returns TRBD2, unconfirmable since there is no DNA. The germline gives CDR1 SEHNR, CDR2 FQNEAQ (reference sequence). CDR3 size: 15 residues.